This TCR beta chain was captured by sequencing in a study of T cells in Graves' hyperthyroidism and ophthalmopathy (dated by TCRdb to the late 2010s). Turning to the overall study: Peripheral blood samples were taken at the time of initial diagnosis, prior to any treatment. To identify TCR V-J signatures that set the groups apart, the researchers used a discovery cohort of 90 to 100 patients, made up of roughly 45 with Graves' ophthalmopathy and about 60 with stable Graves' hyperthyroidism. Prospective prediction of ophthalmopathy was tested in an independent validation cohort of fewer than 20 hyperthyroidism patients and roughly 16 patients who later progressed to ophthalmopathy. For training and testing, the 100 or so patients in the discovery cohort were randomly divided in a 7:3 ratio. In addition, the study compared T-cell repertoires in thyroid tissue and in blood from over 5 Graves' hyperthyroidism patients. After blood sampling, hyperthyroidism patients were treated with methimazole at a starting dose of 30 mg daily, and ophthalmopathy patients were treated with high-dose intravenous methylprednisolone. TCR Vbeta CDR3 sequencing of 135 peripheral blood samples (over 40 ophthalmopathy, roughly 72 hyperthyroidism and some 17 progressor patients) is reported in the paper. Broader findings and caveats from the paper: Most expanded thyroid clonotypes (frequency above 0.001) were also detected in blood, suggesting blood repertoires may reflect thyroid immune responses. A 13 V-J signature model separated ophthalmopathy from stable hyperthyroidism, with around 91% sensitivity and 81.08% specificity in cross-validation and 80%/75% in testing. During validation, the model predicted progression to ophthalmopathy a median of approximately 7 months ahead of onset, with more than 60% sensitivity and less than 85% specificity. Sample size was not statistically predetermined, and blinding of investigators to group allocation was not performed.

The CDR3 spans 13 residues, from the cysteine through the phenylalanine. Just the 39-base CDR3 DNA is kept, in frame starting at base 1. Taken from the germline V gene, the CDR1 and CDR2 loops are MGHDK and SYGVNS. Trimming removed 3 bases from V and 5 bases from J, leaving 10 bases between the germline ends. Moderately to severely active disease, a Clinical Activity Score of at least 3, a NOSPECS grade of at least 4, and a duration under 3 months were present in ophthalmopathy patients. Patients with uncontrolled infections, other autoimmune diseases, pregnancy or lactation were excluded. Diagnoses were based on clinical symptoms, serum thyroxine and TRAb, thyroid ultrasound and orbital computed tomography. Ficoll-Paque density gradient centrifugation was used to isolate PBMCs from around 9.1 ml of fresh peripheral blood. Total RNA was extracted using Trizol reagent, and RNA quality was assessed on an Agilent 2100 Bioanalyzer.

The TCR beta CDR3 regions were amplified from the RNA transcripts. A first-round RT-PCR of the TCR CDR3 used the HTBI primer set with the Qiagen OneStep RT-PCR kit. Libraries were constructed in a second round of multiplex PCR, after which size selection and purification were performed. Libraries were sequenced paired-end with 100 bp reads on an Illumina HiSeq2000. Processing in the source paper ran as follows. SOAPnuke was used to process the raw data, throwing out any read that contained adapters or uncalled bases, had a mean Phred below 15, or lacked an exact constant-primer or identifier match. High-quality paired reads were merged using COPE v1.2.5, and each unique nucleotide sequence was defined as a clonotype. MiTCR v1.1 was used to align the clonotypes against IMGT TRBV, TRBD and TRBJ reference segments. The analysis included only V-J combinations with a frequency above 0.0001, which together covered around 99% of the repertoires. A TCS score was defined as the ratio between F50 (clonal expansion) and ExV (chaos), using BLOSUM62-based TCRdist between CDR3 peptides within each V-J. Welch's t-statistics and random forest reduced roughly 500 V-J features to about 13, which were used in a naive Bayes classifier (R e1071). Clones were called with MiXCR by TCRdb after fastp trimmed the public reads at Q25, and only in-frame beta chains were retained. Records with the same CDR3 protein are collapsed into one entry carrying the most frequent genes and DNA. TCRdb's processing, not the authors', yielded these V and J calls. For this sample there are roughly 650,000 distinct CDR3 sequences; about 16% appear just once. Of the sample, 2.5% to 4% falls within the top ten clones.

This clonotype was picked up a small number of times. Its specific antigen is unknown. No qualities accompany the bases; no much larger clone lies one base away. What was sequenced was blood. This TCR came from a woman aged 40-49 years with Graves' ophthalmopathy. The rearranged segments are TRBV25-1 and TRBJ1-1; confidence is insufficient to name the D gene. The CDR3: CASSERAGTEAFF. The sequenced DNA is TGTGCCAGCAGTGAGCGGGCCGGGACTGAAGCTTTCTTT.